One T cell receptor beta chain is described in this entry. Using immunoSEQ multiplex PCR, the repertoire was profiled, and TCRdb retains in-frame clones only, with some absent. The table has about 120,000 clones, approximately 83% seen once. The source of the sample is a study of T cell responses to AZD1222 COVID-19 vaccine. V was shortened by 7 bases and J by 5 bases, with 11 bases between the two germline ends. This CDR3 comprises 12 residues. The V gene's germline CDR1 is SNHLY and CDR2 FYNNEI. The chain uses TRBV2 and TRBJ2-5; D gene unclear. The sequences come from peripheral blood, collected on day 0 of AZD1222 vaccination. This receptor was taken from an adult in good health. The DNA for the CDR3 is TGTGCCAGCAATCAGGTCCCGGAGACCCAGTACTTC. It encodes CASNQVPETQYF.